This T cell receptor (beta chain) was retrieved from a study of T cell responses to AZD1222 COVID-19 vaccine. V dropped 5 bases and J dropped 6; count of bases not matched to a gene: 10. The germline V gene encodes CDR1 LNHDA and CDR2 SQIVND (reference sequence). CDR3 size: 14 residues. Only in-frame clones appear in the TCRdb table, and some are missing; sequencing was by immunoSEQ multiplex PCR. Of roughly 120,000 clones in the sample, 88% were seen once. The genes are TRBV19 and TRBJ2-7, with TRBD1 matching 7 bases. The receptor was derived from an adult in good health. The source was peripheral blood, collected on day 0 of AZD1222 vaccination. The CDR3 here is CASSSGTEGAEQYF. The CDR3 coding sequence is TGTGCCAGTAGTTCCGGGACAGAAGGAGCCGAGCAGTACTTC.